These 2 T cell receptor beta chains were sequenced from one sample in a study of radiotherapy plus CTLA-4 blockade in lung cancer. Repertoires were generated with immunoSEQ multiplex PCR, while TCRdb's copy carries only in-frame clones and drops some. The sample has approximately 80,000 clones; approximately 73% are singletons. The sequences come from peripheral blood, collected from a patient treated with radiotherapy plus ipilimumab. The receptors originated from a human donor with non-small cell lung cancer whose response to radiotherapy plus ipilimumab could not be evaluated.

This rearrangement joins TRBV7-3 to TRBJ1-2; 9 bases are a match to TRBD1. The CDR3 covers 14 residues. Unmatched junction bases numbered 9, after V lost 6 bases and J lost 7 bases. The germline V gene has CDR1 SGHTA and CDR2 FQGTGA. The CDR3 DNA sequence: TGTGCCAGCAGACAGGGACAGGGCGTTGGTGGCTACACCTTC. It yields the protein CASRQGQGVGGYTF.

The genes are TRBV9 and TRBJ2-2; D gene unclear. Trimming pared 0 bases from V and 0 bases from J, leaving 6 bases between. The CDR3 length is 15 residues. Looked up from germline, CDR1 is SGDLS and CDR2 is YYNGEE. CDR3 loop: CASSVGQTNTGELFF. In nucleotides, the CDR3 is TGTGCCAGCAGCGTAGGCCAGACGAACACCGGGGAGCTGTTTTTT.